The clone carrying this TCR beta chain was detected a few times. Its antigen is unidentified. The sequenced template was cDNA made from the entire isolated RNA. TCRdb keeps only in-frame clones here, not all; method: immunoSEQ multiplex PCR. Of over 150,000 clones listed, around 8.3% were seen once; the top ten hold 0.45% to 0.55%. The record originates from a study of beta chain features in type 1 diabetes. General study findings and limits: VDJ junctions from patients with type 1 diabetes contained fewer insertions and more deletions. Shorter TCRB CDR3s, moderately but significantly so, were found in Type 1 diabetes patients in all four CD4+ subsets.

Germline CDR1 and CDR2: SGHTA and FQGTGA. CDR3 length equals 15 residues. V lost 2 bases and J lost 7; bases outside the gene matches: 5. The V call is TRBV7-3, the J call TRBJ2-2, with 9 bases that match TRBD1. Sample: central memory CD4+ T cells from blood. The sequence was collected from a woman between 18 and 29 years old with type 1 diabetes. CDR3 sequence: CASSLSGQGIGELFF. The DNA of the CDR3 is TGTGCCAGCAGCTTATCGGGACAGGGAATCGGGGAGCTGTTTTTT.